The clone carrying this T cell receptor beta chain was seen at least ten times. Time point noted: patch test 1, 2 weeks after DPC sensitization. As to treatment: therapeutic diphenylcyclopropenone sensitization with weekly scalp DPC. Unique molecular identifiers were attached to individual cDNA molecules during library preparation. In TCRdb, the RACE reads were re-called with MiXCR into one record per CDR3 protein. The sample shows just under 350,000 distinct CDR3 sequences, 5.5% to 8% of them seen only once. This specimen comes from a study of human T cells and chemical hapten exposure. Background on the study: 0.01% DPC was applied to the upper back in patch tests, which were read at 6 days.

V was clipped by 5 bases and J by 2 bases, with 17 bases between them. Germline values: CDR1 SEHNR, CDR2 FQNEAQ (reference sequence). The CDR3 is made up of 16 amino acids. This sample comprised whole blood, obtained in connection with sensitization to the hapten diphenylcyclopropenone (DPC). The chain is built from TRBV7-9 and TRBJ2-3; D is uncertain. This TCR was recovered from a woman between 18 and 30 years old with alopecia areata. Some clones in this sample may be carry-over from other donors' samples. The DNA for the CDR3 is TGTGCCAGCAGCCCCCAAGGTGAACCCAACACAGATACGCAGTATTTT. Translating it yields CASSPQGEPNTDTQYF.